The TCR beta chain under discussion was sequenced for a study of regulatory T cells in long-lasting Graves disease. Time point indicated: newly diagnosed GD, antithyroid drugs for less than 3 months. PBMC RNA was the source of the TCR library. Sequencing libraries for TCR beta were prepared with iRepertoire HTBI primers and Arm-PCR of CDR3 regions. TCRdb passed the multiplex PCR reads through MiXCR, listing each CDR3 protein once. The table has 200,000 to 250,000 distinct CDR3 sequences, roughly a fifth seen once. Many counts were recorded for this clonotype. The TCR comes from a female donor with Graves disease. The starting material was peripheral blood mononuclear cells (PBMCs), obtained at new diagnosis, from a patient treated with antithyroid drugs.

The CDR3 region has the DNA TGTGCCAGCTCCTCGGACAGGAATGAAAAACTGTTTTTT. Translation gives CASSSDRNEKLFF. The chain joins TRBV18 to TRBJ1-4; 7 positions agree with TRBD1. Germline V lookup: CDR1 KGHSH, CDR2 LQKENI. Losses at the gene ends were 6 bases for V and 5 bases for J; bases not matched to a gene: 3. This CDR3 region has 13 residues.